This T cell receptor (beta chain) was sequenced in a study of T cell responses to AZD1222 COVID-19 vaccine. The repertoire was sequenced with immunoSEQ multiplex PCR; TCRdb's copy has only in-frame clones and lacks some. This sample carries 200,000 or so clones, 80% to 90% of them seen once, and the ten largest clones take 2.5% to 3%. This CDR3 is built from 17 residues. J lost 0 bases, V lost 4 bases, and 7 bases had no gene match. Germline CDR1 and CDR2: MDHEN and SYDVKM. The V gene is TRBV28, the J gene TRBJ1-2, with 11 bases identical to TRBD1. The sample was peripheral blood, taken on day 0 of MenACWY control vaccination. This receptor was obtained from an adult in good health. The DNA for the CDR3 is TGTGCCAGCAGTTCTGGGACAGGGGGACCCTCTAACTATGGCTACACCTTC. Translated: CASSSGTGGPSNYGYTF.